The 13 T cell receptor beta chains below all came from one sample that was sequenced in a study of CXCR3-negative and CXCR3-positive naive CD8 T cells. Notes on the study in general: CXCR3-positive naive cells carried more hydrophobic TRB CDR3s than CXCR3-negative ones.

cDNA libraries for TRB were generated by 5' RACE incorporating UMI labels. One entry per CDR3 protein, without DNA, is what TCRdb gives after re-calling the 5' RACE reads. The sample has 55,000 to 70,000 distinct CDR3 sequences. No antigens are known for them. The sequencing input was naive CXCR3+ CD8+ T cells from blood. Subset meaning: CD45RO-CCR7+CD27+CD95- naive CD8+ T cells expressing CXCR3 (TNR3+). The receptors come from a human donor in good health. Some clones in this sample may be carry-over from other donors' samples.

The rearrangement uses TRBV23-1 and TRBJ1-1; absent DNA, TCRdb's TRBD1 call cannot be checked. TRBV23-1 is given ORF status, its function remaining uncertain. This CDR3 has 14 residues. This chain's CDR3 is CASSQSSGATEAFF.

The chain links TRBV4-3 to TRBJ1-1; the TRBD1 assignment by TCRdb is unverifiable without DNA. CDR1 is LGHNA and CDR2 is YSLEER in the germline V gene. The CDR3 is made up of 16 amino acids. CDR3 residues: CASSQDLDRGTTEAFF.

This chain connects TRBV20-1 to TRBJ1-1. CDR1 and CDR2 from the germline V gene are DFQATT and SNEGSKA (reference sequence). This CDR3 is built from 13 residues. This chain's CDR3 is CSVRRVLGIEAFF.

The chain uses TRBV6-2 or TRBV6-3 and TRBJ2-6. Germline V gene lookup returns CDR1 MNHEY and CDR2 SVGEGT. This CDR3 is 15 amino acids long. CDR3: CASSKEGSGANVLTF.

The J gene is TRBJ2-7, the V gene TRBV4-1; with no DNA, the TCRdb D assignment of TRBD2 cannot be verified. CDR3 length equals 16 residues. Germline V lookup: CDR1 MGHRA, CDR2 YSYEKL. The CDR3 protein is CASSHPGTSVSYEQYF.

V is TRBV20-1 and J is TRBJ2-3; the TCRdb call, TRBD2, lacks DNA for checking. The CDR3 runs 15 residues. Germline V CDR1 and CDR2: DFQATT, SNEGSKA (reference sequence). The CDR3 spells CSARDGGEGTDTQYF.

The CDR3 spells CASSNRRDRAYEQYF. The chain couples TRBV19 to TRBJ2-7; lacking DNA, the TRBD2 call made by TCRdb goes unchecked. From germline, CDR1 is LNHDA and CDR2 SQIVND (reference sequence). The CDR3 is 15 amino acids. Looking up the rest from reference TRBV19 and TRBJ2-7 gives the full variable domain: DGGITQSPKYLFRKEGQNVTLSCEQNLNHDAMYWYRQDPGQGLRLIYYSQIVNDFQKGDIAEGYSVSREKKESFPLTVTSAQKNPTAFYLCASSNRRDRAYEQYFGPGTRLTVT.

The chain couples TRBV29-1 to TRBJ1-1; the D call from TCRdb, TRBD1, cannot be confirmed without DNA. CDR1 and CDR2 (germline): SQVTM, ANQGSEA. The CDR3 sequence is 14 residues long. The chain's CDR3 is CSVESLGGYTEAFF.

This chain links TRBV6-5 with TRBJ2-5; TCRdb selects TRBD2, and the lack of DNA leaves this call unchecked. The CDR3 runs 15 residues. Germline-derived CDR1 and CDR2 are MNHEY and SVGAGI. CDR3 region: CASSSTSWGGETQYF.

The V and J genes are TRBV4-2 and TRBJ2-7; TCRdb proposes TRBD2, but this gene call is untestable without DNA. Germline CDR1 LGHNA, CDR2 YNFKEQ. The CDR3 has 17 amino acids. CDR3 region: CASSQEGRGGPSYEQYF.

The genes are TRBV2 and TRBJ2-2; TCRdb indicates TRBD1, and absent DNA this call remains unverified. CDR3 length: 15 residues. Germline V gives CDR1 SNHLY, CDR2 FYNNEI. CDR3 region: CASRVGQRNTGELFF.

This chain joins TRBV15 and TRBJ2-7; TCRdb gives TRBD1 as the D gene, but with no DNA this cannot be confirmed. The germline CDR1 and CDR2 sequences are LNHNV and YYDKDF (reference sequence). The CDR3 has 15 residues. CDR3 loop: CATSREGQGFDEQYF.

This sequence joins TRBV6-2 or TRBV6-3 and TRBJ2-1. The CDR3 consists of 17 residues. Germline-derived CDR1 and CDR2 are MNHEY and SVGEGT. This CDR3 reads CASSYIVDSGGDNEQFF.